This entry is about one T cell receptor (beta chain). Its target is unknown. The Oncomine TCR Beta short-read assay generated sequence data from the DNA of cultured CD4+ T cells. TCRdb re-derived calls from the PCR reads in MiXCR, one entry per CDR3 protein. Among about 26,000 distinct CDR3 sequences listed, 64% were seen once. These data originate in a study of vaccination and CD4 T cells after COVID-19. Study background: Post-COVID samples were collected a median about 95 days following diagnosis, spanning 35 to 161.

Regarding treatment: approximately nine-day PBMC culture with coronavirus spike peptide pools or control peptides (ViraFEST assay). CDR1 and CDR2 from the germline V gene are ENHRY and SYGVKD. This CDR3 has 14 residues. Trimming shortened V by 4 bases and J by 1 base, and 10 bases separated the two germline ends. The sample was CD4+ T cells from blood, cultured in vitro. The TCR was taken from a human donor who had recovered from COVID-19. The rearrangement links TRBV10-3 to TRBJ2-5, with unresolved D. The CDR3 DNA sequence: TGTGCCATCAGTGGCGGTACAAGCCAAGAGACCCAGTACTTC. It yields the protein CAISGGTSQETQYF.